Here is one T cell receptor beta chain with its context. Its target is unknown. The data were taken from a study of cytomegalovirus exposure and HLA in healthy donors. Study results and limitations: Immune exposure data for these donors was limited to CMV serostatus.

Primers included in the PCR were 60 Vbeta and 13 Jbeta primers. Assay: immunoSEQ multiplex PCR; the TCRdb copy retains only in-frame clones and omits some. The sample has around 200,000 clones, 70% to 90% seen once. The CDR3 is made up of 13 amino acids. Germline lookup yields CDR1 LGHNA and CDR2 YNFKEQ. The rearrangement joins TRBV4-2 to TRBJ2-5; D perhaps matches TRBD1 (5 bases). Near its end, the DNA agrees better with TRBJ2-7, so the J call may be wrong. The source is a woman under 40 in good health and CMV-seronegative. Sequencing input: PBMCs. CDR3 bases: TGTGCCAGCAGCCAAAGGACAACCTACGAGCAGTACTTC. Amino acid sequence: CASSQRTTYEQYF.